Presented here are 4 T cell receptor beta chains from one specimen sequenced in a study of blood T cell repertoires in COVID-19. TCRdb's copy holds only in-frame clones and misses some; the assay was immunoSEQ multiplex PCR. Found here are 80,000 or so clones, about 88% of them singletons; the top ten hold 9.5% to 12%. The sequenced material came from peripheral blood. Source of these receptors: a man aged 60 to 75 with COVID-19, enrolled during active disease.

J is TRBJ1-5 and V is TRBV2; maybe TRBD1 (6 bases). V lost 3 bases and J lost 1, with 13 bases in between. This CDR3 is built from 16 residues. The V gene's germline CDR1 is SNHLY and CDR2 FYNNEI. DNA for the CDR3: TGTGCCAGCAGTGAGTCGGGGGGCGAAAGCAATCAGCCCCAGCATTTT. Protein product: CASSESGGESNQPQHF.

This rearrangement joins TRBV2 to TRBJ1-2; 7 bases line up with TRBD1. The trim removed 7 bases at V and 1 base at J, leaving 12 bases unmatched. This CDR3 contains 16 residues. CDR1 and CDR2 (germline): SNHLY, FYNNEI. This CDR3 is CASTSGTVQFNYGYTF. The DNA of the CDR3 is TGTGCCAGCACCAGTGGGACAGTTCAATTTAACTATGGCTACACCTTC. Variable domain in full (rest from reference TRBV2 and TRBJ1-2): EPEVTQTPSHQVTQMGQEVILRCVPISNHLYFYWYRQILGQKVEFLVSFYNNEISEKSEIFDDQFSVERPDGSNFTLKIRSTKLEDSAMYFCASTSGTVQFNYGYTFGSGTRLTVV.

The J gene is TRBJ2-7, the V gene TRBV15; no clear D. V was trimmed by 0 bases and J by 3 bases, leaving 6 bases between them. This CDR3 has 13 residues. CDR1 and CDR2 (germline): LNHNV, YYDKDF (reference sequence). The CDR3 DNA follows: TGTGCCACCAGCAGAGATTCGGGCTACGAGCAGTACTTC. Translated, it gives CATSRDSGYEQYF.

The V and J genes are TRBV2 and TRBJ1-1; TRBD1 is a possible D gene (6 bases). From germline, CDR1 is SNHLY and CDR2 FYNNEI. The CDR3 contains 14 residues. Trimming stripped 5 bases from V and 0 bases from J, with 10 bases between. CDR3 amino acids: CASSRTGMNTEAFF. CDR3 in DNA: TGTGCCAGCAGTCGCACAGGGATGAACACTGAAGCTTTCTTT.